The rows below give T cell receptor beta chains drawn from one sample of a study of shared clonotypes between healthy human individuals. Measured with immunoSEQ multiplex PCR; TCRdb has only the in-frame clones, and not every one. The sample shows some 2,000,000 clones, 85% to 95% of them seen only once. Material for sequencing was naive CD8+ T cells sorted from blood. The receptor source for this set is a man aged 18 to 35 in good health. CDR3s include the opening cysteine and the closing phenylalanine or tryptophan. A D gene is named only where the DNA matches it firmly. Clone size is not always given. Where it is, it says once, few, many or a class for expanded clones.

v_gene: TRBV21-1
abundance: -
j_gene: TRBJ2-2
d_gene: -
CDR3nt: TGTGCCAGCAGCACGGGACTAGCGGGGGATATGAGGACCGGGGAGCTGTTTTTT
CDR3aa: CASSTGLAGDMRTGELFF

v_gene: TRBV11-2
abundance: -
j_gene: TRBJ2-5
d_gene: -
CDR3nt: TGTGCCAGCAGCTTAGTAGGCGGTTTCTCCAAAGAGACCCAGTACTTC
CDR3aa: CASSLVGGFSKETQYF

v_gene: TRBV14
abundance: -
j_gene: TRBJ2-1
d_gene: -
CDR3nt: TGTGCCAGCAGCCAAGAGACCCTGAATGAGCAGTTCTTC
CDR3aa: CASSQETLNEQFF

v_gene: TRBV18
abundance: -
j_gene: TRBJ2-5
d_gene: -
CDR3nt: TGTGCCAGCTCACCACCCTTACAAGAGACCCAGTACTTC
CDR3aa: CASSPPLQETQYF

v_gene: TRBV7-9
abundance: -
j_gene: TRBJ1-4
d_gene: TRBD1
CDR3nt: TGTGCCAGCAGCACGTACGACAGGGGACAGGGAGATGAAAAACTGTTTTTT
CDR3aa: CASSTYDRGQGDEKLFF

v_gene: TRBV9
abundance: -
j_gene: TRBJ2-2
d_gene: TRBD2
CDR3nt: TGTGCCAGCAGCGGCCCCACTAGCGGGGGAAACACCGGGGAGCTGTTTTTT
CDR3aa: CASSGPTSGGNTGELFF

v_gene: TRBV6-5
abundance: -
j_gene: TRBJ2-1
d_gene: TRBD2
CDR3nt: TGTGCCAGCAGCTACGGGGGGGGCTCCTACAATGAGCAGTTCTTC
CDR3aa: CASSYGGGSYNEQFF

v_gene: TRBV30
abundance: once
j_gene: TRBJ1-1
d_gene: -
CDR3nt: TGTGCCTGTTCTACAGGCCTTGGGAACACTGAAGCTTTCTTT
CDR3aa: CACSTGLGNTEAFF

v_gene: TRBV27
abundance: once
j_gene: TRBJ2-1
d_gene: TRBD2
CDR3nt: TGTGCCAGCAGTTTTGGACTAGCGGGAGTTTTCTACAATGAGCAGTTCTTC
CDR3aa: CASSFGLAGVFYNEQFF

v_gene: TRBV4-1
abundance: -
j_gene: TRBJ1-6
d_gene: -
CDR3nt: TGCGCCAGCAGCCAAGTGGGATCAGGGGTTGGGTCACCCCTCCACTTT
CDR3aa: CASSQVGSGVGSPLHF

v_gene: TRBV13
abundance: -
j_gene: TRBJ2-1
d_gene: -
CDR3nt: TGTGCCAGCAGAGAGACGGGTACCGAGCAGTTCTTC
CDR3aa: CASRETGTEQFF

v_gene: TRBV9
abundance: once
j_gene: TRBJ2-3
d_gene: -
CDR3nt: TGTGCCAGCAGCGACGGGTCCCGCAGGGATACGCAGTATTTT
CDR3aa: CASSDGSRRDTQYF

v_gene: TRBV19
abundance: -
j_gene: TRBJ1-1
d_gene: -
CDR3nt: TGTGCCAGTAGCCAGGGGAGGAACACTGAAGCTTTCTTT
CDR3aa: CASSQGRNTEAFF

v_gene: TRBV11-3
abundance: -
j_gene: TRBJ2-7
d_gene: -
CDR3nt: TGTGCCAGCAGCGCAGGGAGCTCCTACGAGCAGTACTTC
CDR3aa: CASSAGSSYEQYF

v_gene: TRBV6-5
abundance: -
j_gene: TRBJ2-7
d_gene: -
CDR3nt: TGTGCCAGCAGTTACTCGACCACAGGGACCTCCTACGAGCAGTACTTC
CDR3aa: CASSYSTTGTSYEQYF

v_gene: TRBV27
abundance: -
j_gene: TRBJ2-1
d_gene: -
CDR3nt: TGTGCCAGCAGTGGTTTGGGGTGGGTGGATGAGCAGTTCTTC
CDR3aa: CASSGLGWVDEQFF

v_gene: TRBV4-3
abundance: -
j_gene: TRBJ2-7
d_gene: -
CDR3nt: TGCGCCAGCAGCCAAGTTTGGGACGGGAGCTCCTACGAGCAGTACTTC
CDR3aa: CASSQVWDGSSYEQYF

v_gene: TRBV2
abundance: -
j_gene: TRBJ1-2
d_gene: -
CDR3nt: TGTGCCAGCAGTCAATCCCCCGGGACACACTTGGCTTATGGCTACACCTTC
CDR3aa: CASSQSPGTHLAYGYTF

v_gene: TRBV19
abundance: -
j_gene: TRBJ2-7
d_gene: -
CDR3nt: TGTGCCAGTAGTTCCGCCGCCTCCTACGAGCAGTACTTC
CDR3aa: CASSSAASYEQYF

v_gene: TRBV13
abundance: once
j_gene: TRBJ2-5
d_gene: TRBD1
CDR3nt: TGTGCCAGCAGCTTCAGGGGGCAGGAGACCCAGTACTTC
CDR3aa: CASSFRGQETQYF

v_gene: TRBV4-3
abundance: -
j_gene: TRBJ2-3
d_gene: TRBD2
CDR3nt: TGCGCCAGCAGCCAAGATTCCCTAGCGGGAGTGGCAGATACGCAGTATTTT
CDR3aa: CASSQDSLAGVADTQYF

v_gene: TRBV5-1
abundance: -
j_gene: TRBJ2-7
d_gene: -
CDR3nt: TGCGCCAGCAGCAGGAGACAGGACACCTACGAGCAGTACTTC
CDR3aa: CASSRRQDTYEQYF

v_gene: TRBV6-1
abundance: -
j_gene: TRBJ2-4
d_gene: -
CDR3nt: TGTGCCAGCAGTGAATTGGGGGGCCAGGCCAAAAACATTCAGTACTTC
CDR3aa: CASSELGGQAKNIQYF

v_gene: TRBV7-6
abundance: -
j_gene: TRBJ2-3
d_gene: -
CDR3nt: TGTGCCAGCAGCCTAGAGGCATTGGGGGGCACAGATACGCAGTATTTT
CDR3aa: CASSLEALGGTDTQYF

v_gene: TRBV27
abundance: once
j_gene: TRBJ2-7
d_gene: -
CDR3nt: TGTGCCAGCAGTTTGGAACAGGGAGGGGTTTACGAGCAGTACTTC
CDR3aa: CASSLEQGGVYEQYF

v_gene: TRBV13
abundance: -
j_gene: TRBJ2-1
d_gene: -
CDR3nt: TGTGCCAGCAGCTTAGCGGGTCAATCCTCCTACAATGAGCAGTTCTTC
CDR3aa: CASSLAGQSSYNEQFF